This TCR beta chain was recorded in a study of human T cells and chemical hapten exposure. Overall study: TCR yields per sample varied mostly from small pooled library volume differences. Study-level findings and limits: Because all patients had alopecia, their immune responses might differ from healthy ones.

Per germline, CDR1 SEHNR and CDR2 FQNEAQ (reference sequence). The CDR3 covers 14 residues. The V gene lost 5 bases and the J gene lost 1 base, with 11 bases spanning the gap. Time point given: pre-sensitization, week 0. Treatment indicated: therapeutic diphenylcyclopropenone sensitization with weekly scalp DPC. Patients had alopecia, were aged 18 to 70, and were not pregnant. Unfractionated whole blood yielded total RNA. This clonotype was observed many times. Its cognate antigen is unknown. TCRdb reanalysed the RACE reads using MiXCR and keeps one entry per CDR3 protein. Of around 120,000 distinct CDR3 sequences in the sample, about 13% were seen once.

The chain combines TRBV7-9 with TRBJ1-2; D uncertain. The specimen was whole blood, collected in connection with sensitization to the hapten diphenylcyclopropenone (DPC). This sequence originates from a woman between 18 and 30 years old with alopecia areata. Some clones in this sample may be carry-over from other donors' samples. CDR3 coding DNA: TGTGCCAGCAGCCTACAAGAAATTAACTATGGCTACACCTTC. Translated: CASSLQEINYGYTF.